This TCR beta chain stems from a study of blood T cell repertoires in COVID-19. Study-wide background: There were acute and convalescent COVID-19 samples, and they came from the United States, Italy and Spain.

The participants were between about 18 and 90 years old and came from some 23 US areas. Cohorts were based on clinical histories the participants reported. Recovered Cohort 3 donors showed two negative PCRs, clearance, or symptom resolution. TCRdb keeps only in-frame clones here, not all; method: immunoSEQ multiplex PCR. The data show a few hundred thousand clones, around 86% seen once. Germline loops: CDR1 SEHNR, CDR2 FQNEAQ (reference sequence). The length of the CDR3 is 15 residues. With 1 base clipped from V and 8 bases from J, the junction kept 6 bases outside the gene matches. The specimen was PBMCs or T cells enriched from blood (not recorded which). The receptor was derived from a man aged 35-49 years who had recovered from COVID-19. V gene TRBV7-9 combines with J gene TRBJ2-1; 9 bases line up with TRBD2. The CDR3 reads CASSLVSGSHYEQFF. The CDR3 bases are TGTGCCAGCAGCTTAGTTAGCGGGAGTCACTATGAGCAGTTCTTC. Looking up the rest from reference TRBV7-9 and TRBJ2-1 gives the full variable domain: DTGVSQNPRHKITKRGQNVTFRCDPISEHNRLYWYRQTLGQGPEFLTYFQNEAQLEKSRLLSDRFSAERPKGSFSTLEIQRTEQGDSAMYLCASSLVSGSHYEQFFGPGTRLTVL.